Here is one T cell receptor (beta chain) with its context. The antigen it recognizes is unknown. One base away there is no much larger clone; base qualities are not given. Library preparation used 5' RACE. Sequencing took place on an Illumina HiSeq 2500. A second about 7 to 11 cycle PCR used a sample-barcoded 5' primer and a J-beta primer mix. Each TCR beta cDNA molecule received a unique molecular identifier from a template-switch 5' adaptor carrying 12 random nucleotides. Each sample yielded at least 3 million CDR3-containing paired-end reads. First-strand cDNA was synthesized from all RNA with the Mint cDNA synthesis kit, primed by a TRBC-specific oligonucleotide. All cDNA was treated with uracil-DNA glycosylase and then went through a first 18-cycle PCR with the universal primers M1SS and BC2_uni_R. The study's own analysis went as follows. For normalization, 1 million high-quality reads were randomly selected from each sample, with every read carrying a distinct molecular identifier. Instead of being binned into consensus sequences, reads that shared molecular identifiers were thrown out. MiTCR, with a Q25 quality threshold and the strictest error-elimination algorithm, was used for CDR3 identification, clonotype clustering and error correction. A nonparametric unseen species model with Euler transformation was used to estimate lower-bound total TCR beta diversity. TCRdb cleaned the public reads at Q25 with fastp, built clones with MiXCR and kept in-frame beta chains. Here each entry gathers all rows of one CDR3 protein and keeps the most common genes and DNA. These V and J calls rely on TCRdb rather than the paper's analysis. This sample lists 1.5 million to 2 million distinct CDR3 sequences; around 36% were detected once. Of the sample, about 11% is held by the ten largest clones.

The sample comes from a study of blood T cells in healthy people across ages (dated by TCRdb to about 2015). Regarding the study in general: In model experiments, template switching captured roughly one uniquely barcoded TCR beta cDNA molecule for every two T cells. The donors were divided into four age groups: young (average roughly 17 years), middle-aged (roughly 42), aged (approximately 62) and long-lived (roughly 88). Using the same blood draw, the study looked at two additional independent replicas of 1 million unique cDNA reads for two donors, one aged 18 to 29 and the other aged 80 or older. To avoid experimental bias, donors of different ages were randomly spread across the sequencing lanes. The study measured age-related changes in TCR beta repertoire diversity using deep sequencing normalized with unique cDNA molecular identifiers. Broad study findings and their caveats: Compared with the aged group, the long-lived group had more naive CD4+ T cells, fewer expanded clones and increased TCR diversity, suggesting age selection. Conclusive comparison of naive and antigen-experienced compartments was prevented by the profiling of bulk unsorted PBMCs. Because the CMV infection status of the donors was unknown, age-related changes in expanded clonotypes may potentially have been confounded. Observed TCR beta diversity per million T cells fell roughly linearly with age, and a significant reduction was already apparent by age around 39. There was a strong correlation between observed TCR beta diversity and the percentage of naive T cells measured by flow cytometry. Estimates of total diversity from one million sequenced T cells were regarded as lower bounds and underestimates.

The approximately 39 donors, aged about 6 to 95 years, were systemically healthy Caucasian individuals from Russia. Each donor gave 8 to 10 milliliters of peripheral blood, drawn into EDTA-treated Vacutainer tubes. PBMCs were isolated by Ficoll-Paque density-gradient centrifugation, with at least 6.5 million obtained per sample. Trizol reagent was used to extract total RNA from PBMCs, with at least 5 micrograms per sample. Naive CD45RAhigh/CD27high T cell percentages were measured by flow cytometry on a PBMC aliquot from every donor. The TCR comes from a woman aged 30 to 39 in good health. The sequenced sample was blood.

The sequence in DNA is TGCAGTGCTAGGGCACGGGCGGGGCAGTTCTTC. Translated, this gives CSARARAGQFF. The sequence is built from TRBV20-1 and TRBJ2-1; TRBD2 is perhaps the D gene, given 5 matching bases. V sheds 3 bases and J sheds 12 bases, leaving 12 bases between their ends. The germline V gene encodes CDR1 DFQATT and CDR2 SNEGSKA (reference sequence). From the cysteine through the phenylalanine, the CDR3 covers 11 amino acids. The entry retains the CDR3 DNA only, 33 bases that are in frame from base 1.